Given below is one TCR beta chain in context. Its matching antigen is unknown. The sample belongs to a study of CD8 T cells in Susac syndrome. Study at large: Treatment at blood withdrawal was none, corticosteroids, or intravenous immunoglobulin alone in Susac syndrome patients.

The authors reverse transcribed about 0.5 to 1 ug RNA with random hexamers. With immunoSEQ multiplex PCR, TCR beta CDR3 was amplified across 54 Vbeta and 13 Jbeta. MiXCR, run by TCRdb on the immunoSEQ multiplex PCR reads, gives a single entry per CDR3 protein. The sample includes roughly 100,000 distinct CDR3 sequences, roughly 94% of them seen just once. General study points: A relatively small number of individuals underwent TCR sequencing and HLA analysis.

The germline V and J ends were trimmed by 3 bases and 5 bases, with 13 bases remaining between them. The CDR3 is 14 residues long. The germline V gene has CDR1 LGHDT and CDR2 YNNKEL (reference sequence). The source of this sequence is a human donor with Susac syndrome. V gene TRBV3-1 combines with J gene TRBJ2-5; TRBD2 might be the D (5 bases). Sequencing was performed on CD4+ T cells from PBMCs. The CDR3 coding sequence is TGTGCCAGCAGCCATGACCCTAGCACGGAGACCCAGTACTTC. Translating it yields CASSHDPSTETQYF.